The T cell receptor (beta chain) under discussion was sequenced for a study of OX40 agonist ivuxolimab in advanced cancers. Study-level background: A diagnosis of hepatocellular carcinoma, melanoma, renal cell or head and neck cancer was present in dose-escalation patients. General observations from the study: The study found that CD8+ T cells averaged more expanded clones than CD4+. What antigens the expanded peripheral T cells recognized was never established.

With respect to this clone: What it binds is unknown.

Sequencing used immunoSEQ multiplex PCR; TCRdb keeps in-frame clones, though not all of them. This table has approximately 56,000 clones, 70% to 90% appearing once. The CDR3 is made up of 15 amino acids. Germline V lookup: CDR1 MNHEY, CDR2 SMNVEV (reference sequence). Trimming stripped 8 bases from V and 1 base from J, with 15 bases between. This sample comprised CD4+ or CD8+ T cells sorted from blood, obtained in a trial of the OX40 agonist ivuxolimab. This TCR was recovered from an adult with an advanced solid tumor such as melanoma, head and neck, liver or kidney cancer. The rearrangement uses TRBV27 and TRBJ1-5, with D uncertain. The CDR3 DNA is TGTGCCAGCGACCCCTTTGCGGGAAGCAATCAGCCCCAGCATTTT. Protein product: CASDPFAGSNQPQHF.